Listed below are T cell receptor beta chains from one sample, sequenced in a study of T cells in Graves' hyperthyroidism and ophthalmopathy. One entry per CDR3 protein, called by TCRdb with MiXCR from the multiplex PCR reads. The data hold about 480,000 distinct CDR3 sequences, with approximately 24% observed a single time. Source material: blood. The source of these receptors is a woman in her 30s with Graves' ophthalmopathy. Both conserved end residues are part of each CDR3. The D gene is left open where the match is weak. The listing skips clone size in some rows; elsewhere it reads once, few, many or a size class.

V: TRBV19
size: .
D: .
J: TRBJ1-5
DNA: TGTGCCAGTAGTATAGGCAATGTTCAGCCCCAGCATTTT
CDR3: CASSIGNVQPQHF

V: TRBV2
size: .
D: .
J: TRBJ1-1
DNA: TGTGCCAGCAGTGATGGGGGTCCGAACACTGAAGCTTTCTTT
CDR3: CASSDGGPNTEAFF

V: TRBV28
size: many
D: .
J: TRBJ2-7
DNA: TGTGCCAGCAGGTTCCGGGACGGCACCTACGAGCAGTACTTC
CDR3: CASRFRDGTYEQYF

V: TRBV6-8
size: .
D: TRBD2
J: TRBJ2-5
DNA: TGTGCCGGCAGATGGACTAGCGGGGGGGGCGCGGAGACCCAGTACTTC
CDR3: CAGRWTSGGGAETQYF

V: TRBV9
size: many
D: .
J: TRBJ2-2
DNA: TGTGCCAGCAGGCCAGCAGCAACGAACACCGGGGAGCTGTTTTTT
CDR3: CASRPAATNTGELFF

V: TRBV15
size: few
D: TRBD1
J: TRBJ1-2
DNA: TGTGCCACCAGCAGGGAGACAGGGGACAACTATGGCTACACCTTC
CDR3: CATSRETGDNYGYTF

V: TRBV3-1
size: once
D: .
J: TRBJ1-1
DNA: TGTGCCAGCAGCTCCCGGGATACGAACACTGAAGCTTTCTTT
CDR3: CASSSRDTNTEAFF

V: TRBV10-3
size: many
D: .
J: TRBJ2-2
DNA: TGTGCCATCAGTGAGTCAAGGAGCCAGGGCACCGGGGAGCTGTTTTTT
CDR3: CAISESRSQGTGELFF

V: TRBV5-1
size: .
D: TRBD2
J: TRBJ2-2
DNA: TGCGCCAGCAGCCCCGCGGTAGCGGGAAACACCGGGGAGCTGTTTTTT
CDR3: CASSPAVAGNTGELFF

V: TRBV24-1
size: many
D: .
J: TRBJ2-5
DNA: TGTGCCACCAGTGAACCGGGACACGAAGAGACCCAGTACTTC
CDR3: CATSEPGHEETQYF

V: TRBV14
size: .
D: TRBD1
J: TRBJ1-5
DNA: TGTGCCAGCAGGGGGACAGCGCAATCAGGGCCCCAGCATTTT
CDR3: CASRGTAQSGPQHF

V: TRBV12-3/TRBV12-4
size: many
D: TRBD1
J: TRBJ1-5
DNA: TGTGCCAGCAGTAGGGGGCCGAAACAGCCCCAGCATTTT
CDR3: CASSRGPKQPQHF

V: TRBV6-1
size: many
D: .
J: TRBJ2-2
DNA: TGTGCCAGCGGGGAACAGGGCGCCGGGGAGCTGTTTTTT
CDR3: CASGEQGAGELFF

V: TRBV12-3/TRBV12-4
size: many
D: TRBD1
J: TRBJ2-7
DNA: TGTGCCAGCAGTTTAGTGGGGACAGGGTCCTACGAGCAGTACTTC
CDR3: CASSLVGTGSYEQYF

V: TRBV2
size: many
D: TRBD1
J: TRBJ2-2
DNA: TGTGCCAGCAGTGTTGACAGGGGCAACACCGGGGAGCTGTTTTTT
CDR3: CASSVDRGNTGELFF

V: TRBV19
size: .
D: .
J: TRBJ1-2
DNA: TGTGCCAGTAGGCACGAGGGTGGTTATGGCTACACCTTC
CDR3: CASRHEGGYGYTF

V: TRBV28
size: many
D: .
J: TRBJ1-1
DNA: TGTGCCAGCATTACCGCCTTGAACACTGAAGCTTTCTTT
CDR3: CASITALNTEAFF

V: TRBV4-2
size: .
D: .
J: TRBJ1-1
DNA: TGTGCCAGCAGCCACATTAACGGCAGCCCCAATAGCACTGAAGCTTTCTTT
CDR3: CASSHINGSPNSTEAFF

V: TRBV28
size: many
D: .
J: TRBJ2-7
DNA: TGTGCCAGCACGGGGGCCAGAAGCGAGCAGTACTTC
CDR3: CASTGARSEQYF

V: TRBV7-6
size: .
D: .
J: TRBJ2-5
DNA: TGTGCCAGCAGCTTAGGACAGATACTCCAAGAGACCCAGTACTTC
CDR3: CASSLGQILQETQYF

V: TRBV19
size: many
D: .
J: TRBJ2-7
DNA: TGTGCCAGTAGTATTTTGGGGGCAGGTAACTCCTACGAGCAGTACTTC
CDR3: CASSILGAGNSYEQYF

V: TRBV27
size: many
D: TRBD1
J: TRBJ1-2
DNA: TGTGCCAGCAGCAGTAGGACGACCCGCGACAGGGCCTATGGCTACACCTTC
CDR3: CASSSRTTRDRAYGYTF

V: TRBV12-3/TRBV12-4
size: few
D: TRBD2
J: TRBJ2-2
DNA: TGTGCCAGCAGGCCCAGCGGGGCGAACACCGGGGAGCTGTTTTTT
CDR3: CASRPSGANTGELFF

V: TRBV6-2/TRBV6-3
size: .
D: TRBD1
J: TRBJ2-5
DNA: TGTGCCAGCAGCCAACAGGGGCAGGCTCAAGAGACCCAGTACTTC
CDR3: CASSQQGQAQETQYF

V: TRBV20-1
size: .
D: TRBD1
J: TRBJ1-5
DNA: TGCAGTGCTACGGGACCCGGGACAGACAAAAATCAGCCCCAGCATTTT
CDR3: CSATGPGTDKNQPQHF

V: TRBV20-1
size: .
D: .
J: TRBJ1-5
DNA: TGCAGTGCTAGGGCGGTGGGTCGGGAGCCCCAGCATTTT
CDR3: CSARAVGREPQHF

V: TRBV7-2
size: many
D: .
J: TRBJ2-7
DNA: TGTGCCAGCAGCTTAGTGTTTTCTCGCTACGAGCAGTACTTC
CDR3: CASSLVFSRYEQYF

V: TRBV5-1
size: .
D: TRBD1
J: TRBJ1-4
DNA: TGCGCCAGCAGCCAAAACGGACAGGGCGGCTCAACTAATGAAAAACTGTTTTTT
CDR3: CASSQNGQGGSTNEKLFF

V: TRBV6-5
size: many
D: TRBD1
J: TRBJ2-7
DNA: TGTGCCAGCAGTTCCGGACAGGCCAGCTCCTACGAGCAGTACTTC
CDR3: CASSSGQASSYEQYF

V: TRBV6-5
size: many
D: TRBD1
J: TRBJ2-5
DNA: TGTGCCAGCAGTTACGGGGGACAGGGGTACCAAGAGACCCAGTACTTC
CDR3: CASSYGGQGYQETQYF

V: TRBV2
size: few
D: .
J: TRBJ1-1
DNA: TGTGCCAGCAGTGATATTTCCGGGGGGACTGAAGCTTTCTTT
CDR3: CASSDISGGTEAFF

V: TRBV12-3/TRBV12-4
size: once
D: .
J: TRBJ1-2
DNA: TGTGCCAGCAGGGAACCGGGTTTCGGCTATGGCTACACCTTC
CDR3: CASREPGFGYGYTF

V: TRBV11-2
size: many
D: .
J: TRBJ2-3
DNA: TGTGCCAGCAAAGGGGGGAGCACAGATACGCAGTATTTT
CDR3: CASKGGSTDTQYF

V: TRBV6-1
size: few
D: TRBD1
J: TRBJ2-7
DNA: TGTGCCAGCAGTGCCGGGACAGAGCCCTTC
CDR3: CASSAGTEPF

V: TRBV27
size: few
D: TRBD1
J: TRBJ1-2
DNA: TGTGCCAGCAGACCAGGGGGTATTAACTATGGCTACACCTTC
CDR3: CASRPGGINYGYTF

V: TRBV10-2
size: many
D: .
J: TRBJ1-5
DNA: TGCGCCAGCAGTCCAACAGCGAGCAATCAGCCCCAGCATTTT
CDR3: CASSPTASNQPQHF

V: TRBV12-3/TRBV12-4
size: .
D: .
J: TRBJ1-1
DNA: TGTGCCAGCAGAGTCATCTCGGGGGTGGGGGACACTGAAGCTTTCTTT
CDR3: CASRVISGVGDTEAFF

V: TRBV27
size: many
D: .
J: TRBJ1-2
DNA: TGTGCCAGCAGTTTTAGGGGCAGGGGTGGCTACACCTTC
CDR3: CASSFRGRGGYTF

V: TRBV20-1
size: many
D: .
J: TRBJ1-1
DNA: TGCAGTGCTAGAGTCGGGGGTTCGGACACTGAAGCTTTCTTT
CDR3: CSARVGGSDTEAFF

V: TRBV6-5
size: many
D: .
J: TRBJ1-6
DNA: TGTGCCAGCAGTTACACTGGGCCGTCTGTTAATTCACCCCTCCACTTT
CDR3: CASSYTGPSVNSPLHF

V: TRBV6-1
size: few
D: TRBD1
J: TRBJ1-1
DNA: TGTGCCAGCAGCGCCCGGGGGACAGGGAACACTGAAGCTTTCTTT
CDR3: CASSARGTGNTEAFF

V: TRBV20-1
size: many
D: TRBD2
J: TRBJ2-7
DNA: TGCAGTGCTTTCAACGGGGGGGATCCTCGGAACTACGAGCAGTACTTC
CDR3: CSAFNGGDPRNYEQYF

V: TRBV7-2
size: many
D: .
J: TRBJ1-5
DNA: TGTGCCAGCAGCTTTCAATATAGCAATCAGCCCCAGCATTTT
CDR3: CASSFQYSNQPQHF

V: TRBV6-1
size: few
D: .
J: TRBJ1-2
DNA: TGTGCCAGCAGTGAAGTACAGAACTATGGCTACACCTTC
CDR3: CASSEVQNYGYTF

V: TRBV11-1
size: many
D: .
J: TRBJ2-2
DNA: TGTGCCAGCAGCCGGGACGGACCGAACACCGGGGAGCTGTTTTTT
CDR3: CASSRDGPNTGELFF

V: TRBV9
size: few
D: .
J: TRBJ1-1
DNA: TGTGCCAGCAGCCGTCGGGCAATGGGCACTGAAGCTTTCTTT
CDR3: CASSRRAMGTEAFF

V: TRBV4-2
size: many
D: .
J: TRBJ2-7
DNA: TGTGCCAGCAGCCAAGACGTAGCGGACTCCTACGAGCAGTACTTC
CDR3: CASSQDVADSYEQYF

V: TRBV6-5
size: once
D: TRBD2
J: TRBJ2-5
DNA: TGTGCCAGCAGTTACGTCGGGGGGGCTGACGAGACCCAGTACTTC
CDR3: CASSYVGGADETQYF

V: TRBV27
size: many
D: TRBD1
J: TRBJ1-1
DNA: TGTGCCAGCCGTCCGACAGGGGGAGGGAAAGACACTGAAGCTTTCTTT
CDR3: CASRPTGGGKDTEAFF

V: TRBV30
size: many
D: .
J: TRBJ1-5
DNA: TGTGCCTGGAGCCGGGACGGCTATAGCAATCAGCCCCAGCATTTT
CDR3: CAWSRDGYSNQPQHF

V: TRBV20-1
size: .
D: .
J: TRBJ1-5
DNA: TGCAGTGCTAGAGGGGAACACCTCACAAACAATCAGCCCCAGCATTTT
CDR3: CSARGEHLTNNQPQHF

V: TRBV7-2
size: many
D: .
J: TRBJ2-7
DNA: TGTGCCAGCAGCTTGGGGAGGACTGCTACCGAGCAGTACTTC
CDR3: CASSLGRTATEQYF

V: TRBV11-2
size: many
D: .
J: TRBJ2-6
DNA: TGTGCCAGCAGCCGACGTGGGGGCCCTGGGGCCAACGTCCTGACTTTC
CDR3: CASSRRGGPGANVLTF